This T cell receptor beta chain was found in a study of blood T cell repertoires in COVID-19. Study at large: The United States, Italy and Spain provided the acute and convalescent COVID-19 samples.

Here immunoSEQ multiplex PCR was the method, and the copy in TCRdb shows in-frame clones only, minus some. The sample carries roughly 100,000 clones, over 65% recorded once. This clone showed up just once. This CDR3 region has 15 residues. V was clipped by 10 bases and J by 1 base; unmatched bases: 12. The V gene's germline CDR1 is MNHNY and CDR2 SVGAGI (reference sequence). Sequences were obtained from peripheral blood. The TCR originated in a man aged 80 or over with COVID-19, enrolled during active disease. This chain uses TRBV6-6 with TRBJ1-2, with 7 positions matching TRBD1. The CDR3 DNA reads as TGTGCCACCGCGACGAAGGGGGCGGGTAACTATGGCTACACCTTC. Protein sequence: CATATKGAGNYGYTF.